These 13 T cell receptor beta chains were all obtained from the same sample, sequenced in a study of regulatory T cells in long-lasting Graves disease. Libraries of TCR beta came from iRepertoire HTBI primers plus Arm-PCR of CDR3 regions. One entry per CDR3 protein results from TCRdb running MiXCR on the multiplex PCR reads. The sample consists of a few hundred thousand distinct CDR3 sequences, roughly 14% of them appearing once. As to time point: newly diagnosed GD, antithyroid drugs for less than 3 months. Isolated PBMC RNA provided the starting material for the TCR library. The sample was also linked to a second study, of T cells in Graves' hyperthyroidism and ophthalmopathy.

The specimen comprised peripheral blood mononuclear cells (PBMCs), sampled at new diagnosis, from a patient treated with antithyroid drugs. These TCRs come from a man aged 30-40 years with Graves disease.

This sequence joins TRBV20-1 and TRBJ1-1; D is unclear. Deletions cut 6 bases from V and 1 base from J, with 12 bases between. The CDR3 has 13 residues. Germline-derived CDR1 and CDR2 are DFQATT and SNEGSKA (reference sequence). CDR3 nucleotide sequence: TGCAGTGCCCCAGACCGGTCGAACACTGAAGCTTTCTTT. Residues: CSAPDRSNTEAFF.

This clonotype was seen many times. The chain's CDR3 is CSAARTGLEETQYF. Written as DNA, the CDR3 is TGCAGCGCAGCTCGGACCGGGTTGGAGGAGACCCAGTACTTC. This chain uses TRBV29-1 with TRBJ2-5; unclear D gene. Trimming pared 7 bases from V and 5 bases from J, leaving 20 bases between. CDR3 size: 14 residues. Germline loops: CDR1 SQVTM, CDR2 ANQGSEA.

The sample holds a few counts of this clonotype. The V and J genes are TRBV4-2 and TRBJ2-3, with a weak D call TRBD2 (5 bases). Germline V lookup: CDR1 LGHNA, CDR2 YNFKEQ. The CDR3 consists of 15 residues. The V end was cut by 0 bases, the J end by 1 base, with 8 bases between. CDR3 nucleotide sequence: TGTGCCAGCAGCCAAGAAGAGGGTCGCACAGATACGCAGTATTTT. This encodes CASSQEEGRTDTQYF.

This clonotype has ten or more counts. The chain is built from TRBV30 and TRBJ1-3; D is uncertain. The germline CDR1 and CDR2 sequences are GTSNPN and SVGIG (reference sequence). Trimming took 2 bases from V and 4 from J, leaving 12 bases between them. There are 14 residues in the CDR3. This CDR3 reads CAWSMSLYGNTIYF. The CDR3 coding sequence is TGTGCCTGGAGTATGAGTTTGTACGGAAACACCATATATTTT.

This clonotype appeared a few times. The rearrangement links TRBV4-1 to TRBJ1-2, with 7 bases fitting TRBD1. Germline lookup yields CDR1 MGHRA and CDR2 YSYEKL. The CDR3 sequence is 14 residues long. V was clipped by 3 bases and J by 7 bases; unmatched bases: 8. The CDR3 sequence: CASSHRDRTGGYTF. In nucleotides, the CDR3 is TGCGCCAGCAGCCACCGGGACAGAACGGGTGGCTACACCTTC.

This clonotype has ten or more counts. This chain connects TRBV7-8 to TRBJ2-1; TRBD2 aligns across 10 bases. With 8 bases clipped from V and 4 bases from J, the junction kept 8 bases outside the gene matches. Germline V gene data show CDR1 as SGHVS and CDR2 as FQNEAQ. The CDR3 runs to 15 residues. The CDR3 DNA reads as TGTGCCAGCGTCCTGGGGACTAGCGCGTACAATGAGCAGTTCTTC. Protein sequence: CASVLGTSAYNEQFF. Looking up the rest from reference TRBV7-8 and TRBJ2-1 gives the full variable domain: GAGVSQSPRYKVAKRGQDVALRCDPISGHVSLFWYQQALGQGPEFLTYFQNEAQLDKSGLPSDRFFAERPEGSVSTLKIQRTQQEDSAVYLCASVLGTSAYNEQFFGPGTRLTVL.

This clonotype has ten or more counts. This chain joins TRBV12-3 or TRBV12-4 and TRBJ2-7; perhaps TRBD2 as D (7 bases). The CDR3 loop spans 14 amino acids. Trimming removed 5 bases at V and 6 bases at J, with 17 bases between. DNA of the CDR3: TGTGCCAGCAGTAGCGGGACTGGGGGGCGCGAGCAGTACTTC. It codes for CASSSGTGGREQYF.

This sequence joins TRBV28 and TRBJ2-1, with a tentative D call TRBD2 (5 bases). This CDR3 comprises 14 residues. Between the trimmed V and J ends, which lost 6 bases and 2 bases, there was a span of 11 bases. The germline gives CDR1 MDHEN, CDR2 SYDVKM. CDR3 loop: CASSPLLAYNEQFF. DNA for the CDR3: TGTGCCAGCAGCCCTTTACTAGCCTACAATGAGCAGTTCTTC. The full variable domain, in which reference TRBV28 and TRBJ2-1 provide the parts outside the CDR3, is DVKVTQSSRYLVKRTGEKVFLECVQDMDHENMFWYRQDPGLGLRLIYFSYDVKMKEKGDIPEGYSVSREKKERFSLILESASTNQTSMYLCASSPLLAYNEQFFGPGTRLTVL.

This clonotype was seen at least ten times. The genes are TRBV20-1 and TRBJ1-5, with 7 bases that match TRBD1. The trim removed 1 base at V and 0 bases at J, leaving 9 bases unmatched. The CDR3 extends over 17 amino acids. Germline V gives CDR1 DFQATT, CDR2 SNEGSKA (reference sequence). CDR3 DNA sequence: TGCAGTGCTAGAGGACAGGGAGGGAGGGCTAGCAATCAGCCCCAGCATTTT. Amino acid sequence: CSARGQGGRASNQPQHF.

This clonotype was observed many times. CDR3 protein: CASSLEGWKDIQYF. The CDR3 DNA reads as TGTGCCAGCAGCTTAGAGGGGTGGAAGGACATTCAGTACTTC. The V and J genes are TRBV7-9 and TRBJ2-4; D possibly corresponds to TRBD1 (5 bases). V lost 1 base and J 8 bases, leaving 12 bases between the germline ends. This CDR3 is 14 amino acids long. Per the germline V gene, CDR1 is SEHNR and CDR2 is FQNEAQ (reference sequence).

This clonotype was counted at least ten times. This chain connects TRBV2 to TRBJ2-7; the D is unclear. CDR1 and CDR2 from the germline V gene are SNHLY and FYNNEI. Trimming stripped 6 bases from V and 4 bases from J, with 7 bases between. The CDR3 totals 11 residues. CDR3: CASSVQYEQYF. The CDR3 nucleotides read TGTGCCAGCAGCGTCCAGTACGAGCAGTACTTC.

This clonotype was seen a few times. V is TRBV13 and J is TRBJ2-3; TRBD1 might be the D (5 bases). The end of the DNA fits TRBJ2-5 better, so the J call may be wrong. The CDR3 runs to 13 residues. Germline CDR1 reads PRHDT; CDR2 reads FYEKMQ (reference sequence). CDR3 nucleotide sequence: TGTGCCAGCAGCCGCGGCAGGGTTGAGACCCAGTACTTC. This codes for CASSRGRVETQYF.

This clonotype has a handful of counts. The genes are TRBV20-1 and TRBJ1-6; 11 bases map to TRBD1. Germline assignment: CDR1 DFQATT and CDR2 SNEGSKA (reference sequence). The CDR3 is 15 amino acids. J gave up 5 bases and V 7 bases, and 7 bases lay outside the gene matches. The CDR3 sequence: CSVPGQGGDNSPLHF. In DNA, the CDR3 is TGCAGTGTCCCGGGACAGGGGGGCGATAATTCACCCCTCCACTTT.